This entry lists 15 T cell receptor beta chains sequenced from one sample in a study of human T cells and chemical hapten exposure. Each CDR3 protein gets one entry after TCRdb re-called the RACE reads with MiXCR. The sample lists around 300,000 distinct CDR3 sequences, approximately 5.8% seen once, with roughly 8.2% in the top ten. Time point denoted: pre-sensitization, week 0. The treatment here: therapeutic diphenylcyclopropenone sensitization with weekly scalp DPC. The sample here was whole blood, taken in connection with sensitization to the hapten diphenylcyclopropenone (DPC). Receptors originate from a woman between 18 and 30 years old with alopecia areata. Some clones in this sample may be carry-over from other donors' samples.

This chain links TRBV7-2 with TRBJ1-1, with 10 bases matching TRBD1. Germline V lookup: CDR1 SGHTA, CDR2 FQGNSA. The CDR3 is 15 residues long. With 4 bases clipped from V and 8 bases from J, the junction kept 10 bases outside the gene matches. CDR3 DNA: TGTGCCAGCAGCTCATCCGGGACAGGGGCGCGGGAAGCTTTCTTT. The encoded protein is CASSSSGTGAREAFF. Drawing the rest from reference TRBV7-2 and TRBJ1-1, the complete variable domain is GAGVSQSPSNKVTEKGKDVELRCDPISGHTALYWYRQSLGQGLEFLIYFQGNSAPDKSGLPSDRFSAERTGGSVSTLTIQRTQQEDSAVYLCASSSSGTGAREAFFGQGTRLTVV.

This clonotype was picked up a small number of times. The chain links TRBV5-1 to TRBJ2-2; TRBD2 aligns across 10 bases. Germline CDR1 SGHRS, CDR2 YFSETQ. V lost 0 bases to trimming and J lost 2 bases; unmatched junction nucleotides: 4. CDR3 length: 17 residues. The CDR3: CASSLVPSGGNTGELFF. Here the CDR3 DNA reads TGCGCCAGCAGCTTGGTTCCTAGCGGGGGAAACACCGGGGAGCTGTTTTTT.

This clonotype has only a few counts. The chain recombines TRBV20-1 with TRBJ2-1; the D is unclear. V lost 5 bases and J 9 bases, leaving 11 bases between the germline ends. The CDR3 runs 11 residues. The germline V gene has CDR1 DFQATT and CDR2 SNEGSKA (reference sequence). The CDR3 is CSAEVMGEQFF. The CDR3 nucleotides are TGCAGTGCTGAAGTCATGGGTGAGCAGTTCTTC.

The V and J genes are TRBV7-2 and TRBJ2-3, with TRBD2 matching over 11 bases. Germline V gene data show CDR1 as SGHTA and CDR2 as FQGNSA. The V segment lost 0 bases and the J segment 5 bases; nucleotides outside the gene matches: 10. CDR3 size: 18 residues. CDR3 in amino acids: CASSLARGSGGAGDTQYF. CDR3 nucleotides: TGTGCCAGCAGCTTAGCGAGGGGTAGCGGGGGGGCCGGAGATACGCAGTATTTT.

This chain links TRBV25-1 with TRBJ2-3, with 9 bases fitting TRBD1. Germline V lookup: CDR1 MGHDK, CDR2 SYGVNS. This CDR3 spans 15 amino acids. Unmatched junction bases numbered 5, after V lost 5 bases and J lost 2 bases. In DNA, the CDR3 is TGTGCCAGCAGTCGGGGACAGGGCTACACAGATACGCAGTATTTT. Translated: CASSRGQGYTDTQYF.

This clonotype has a count of ten or more. The chain employs TRBV21-1 and TRBJ2-2; no DNA check was done on the table's D call, TRBD1. TRBV21-1 is reported as a pseudogene. CDR3 length equals 15 residues. The DNA for the CDR3 is TGTGCCAGCAGCAAGAAGACAGAGAACACCGGGGAGCTGTTTTTT. Amino acids: CASSKKTENTGELFF.

This clonotype turned up a few times. This chain joins TRBV27 and TRBJ2-3; 8 bases are a match to TRBD2. Losses at the gene ends were 3 bases for V and 5 bases for J; bases not matched to a gene: 7. From germline, CDR1 is MNHEY and CDR2 SMNVEV (reference sequence). The CDR3 has 15 residues. The CDR3 protein is CASSFAGGRQDTQYF. CDR3 bases: TGTGCCAGCAGTTTCGCGGGGGGCCGGCAAGATACGCAGTATTTT.

The genes are TRBV5-4 and TRBJ2-2, with TRBD2 identical over 8 bases. This CDR3 region has 15 residues. J lost 9 bases, V lost 4 bases, and 11 bases had no gene match. The germline gives CDR1 SGHNT, CDR2 YYREEE (reference sequence). This CDR3 is CASSTQTSAARELFF. CDR3 nucleotides: TGTGCCAGCAGCACCCAGACTAGCGCCGCCCGGGAGCTGTTTTTT.

This chain uses TRBV4-1 with TRBJ1-4; D call uncertain. CDR1 and CDR2 (germline): MGHRA, YSYEKL. The CDR3 has 15 amino acids. The V end was cut by 3 bases, the J end by 4 bases, with 12 bases between. The CDR3 region is CASSQISLYNEKLFF. The CDR3 coding sequence is TGCGCCAGCAGCCAGATAAGCCTTTATAATGAAAAACTGTTTTTT.

This clonotype showed up just a few times. The chain employs TRBV5-1 and TRBJ2-3; the D gene is possibly TRBD1 (5 bases). Trimming cost V 0 bases and J 3 bases, with 14 bases left between them. The germline CDR1 and CDR2 sequences are SGHRS and YFSETQ. This CDR3 has 16 residues. The CDR3 is CASSLGAVPGTDTQYF. Here the CDR3 DNA reads TGCGCCAGCAGCTTGGGGGCGGTCCCAGGGACAGATACGCAGTATTTT.

This clonotype was picked up a small number of times. V and J are TRBV20-1 and TRBJ2-3, with 8 bases that match TRBD2. The germline V gene encodes CDR1 DFQATT and CDR2 SNEGSKA (reference sequence). This CDR3 has 16 amino acids. The trim removed 5 bases at V and 0 bases at J, leaving 10 bases unmatched. CDR3 region: CSAPRGGAPSTDTQYF. In DNA form, the CDR3 reads TGCAGTGCTCCCCGGGGGGGAGCGCCTAGCACAGATACGCAGTATTTT.

This clonotype has at least ten counts. The chain carries TRBV7-2 and TRBJ2-7, with D hard to call. Trimming took off 1 base at V and 2 bases at J, with 9 bases between the two ends. This CDR3 has 14 amino acids. Germline values: CDR1 SGHTA, CDR2 FQGNSA. CDR3 sequence: CASSLGRAPYEQYF. CDR3 DNA: TGTGCCAGCAGCTTAGGCCGGGCCCCCTACGAGCAGTACTTC.

The chain employs TRBV5-4 and TRBJ1-1, with TRBD1 matching 8 bases. The V gene end was trimmed by 9 bases and the J gene end by 4 bases; junction bases not matched to a gene: 11. Germline V gene data show CDR1 as SGHNT and CDR2 as YYREEE (reference sequence). This CDR3 contains 14 residues. CDR3 sequence: CATRQGIFGTEAFF. CDR3 sequence (DNA): TGTGCCACTCGACAGGGGATCTTTGGCACTGAAGCTTTCTTT. Supplemented by reference TRBV5-4 and TRBJ1-1, the full variable domain reads ETGVTQSPTHLIKTRGQQVTLRCSSQSGHNTVSWYQQALGQGPQFIFQYYREEENGRGNFPPRFSGLQFPNYSSELNVNALELDDSALYLCATRQGIFGTEAFFGQGTRLTVV.

This clonotype has ten or more counts. The chain has TRBV7-2 and TRBJ1-1; D might be TRBD1 (5 bases). Germline CDR1 is SGHTA and CDR2 is FQGNSA. V lost 4 bases and J 4 bases, leaving 16 bases between the germline ends. The CDR3 is 15 amino acids. CDR3 nucleotides: TGTGCCAGCAGCTCGGACACTCTGGTTGGCACTGAAGCTTTCTTT. Its translation is CASSSDTLVGTEAFF.

The chain has TRBV27 and TRBJ2-2, with a tentative D call TRBD1 (6 bases). The CDR3 runs to 14 residues. The V end was cut by 8 bases, the J end by 4 bases, with 14 bases between. Germline values: CDR1 MNHEY, CDR2 SMNVEV (reference sequence). In nucleotides, the CDR3 is TGTGCCAGCTCTATGGGGGCGAGCACCGGGGAGCTGTTTTTT. As protein: CASSMGASTGELFF.